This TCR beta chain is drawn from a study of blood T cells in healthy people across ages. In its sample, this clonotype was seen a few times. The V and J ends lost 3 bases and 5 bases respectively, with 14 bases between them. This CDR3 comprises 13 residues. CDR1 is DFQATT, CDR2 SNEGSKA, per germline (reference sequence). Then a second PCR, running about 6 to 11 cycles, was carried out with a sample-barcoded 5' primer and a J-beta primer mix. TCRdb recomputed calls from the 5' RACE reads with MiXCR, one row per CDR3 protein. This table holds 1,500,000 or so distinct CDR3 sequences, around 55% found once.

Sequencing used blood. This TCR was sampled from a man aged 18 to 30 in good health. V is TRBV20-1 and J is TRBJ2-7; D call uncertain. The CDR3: CSASVRAPHEQYF. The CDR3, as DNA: TGCAGTGCTAGTGTTCGGGCTCCCCACGAGCAGTACTTC.